One TCR beta chain is described in this entry. No antigen is known for it. The data were obtained in a study of CXCR3-negative and CXCR3-positive naive CD8 T cells (dated by TCRdb to between 2018 and 2021). Turning to the overall study: In total, about 135 million TRB reads were obtained, corresponding to roughly 1.5 +/- 0.3 million reads per library. The diversity and physicochemical repertoire analyses included about a dozen donors pooled from two independent experiments. The TRBV-TRBJ cluster analysis covered naive subsets from 5 donors and memory cells from 3 donors. What the authors observed across the whole study: TRB CDR3s from CXCR3-positive naive cells showed higher hydrophobicity (lower Kidera factor 4), lower energy, and higher strength and volume indices than CXCR3-negative naive cells. Because surface CD5, which is linked to self-reactivity in mice, was comparable between the naive subsets, TCR interaction strength was also inferred from the physicochemical properties of TRB CDR3s. Similar TRBV-TRBJ usage was shown by naive CXCR3-negative and CXCR3-positive cells from the same donor, whereas distinct patterns were shown by memory cells. Comparably high repertoire diversity was found in both naive subsets, whereas much lower repertoire diversity was found in memory CD8+ T cells. Because CXCR3 expression was partially decreased after cryopreservation, freshly isolated PBMCs were used for most assays.

For every CD8+ T cell subset, hundreds of thousands of cells were flow-sorted straight into RLT lysis buffer, and each subset was sorted in triplicate. To exclude memory contaminants, naive CD8+ T cells were stringently defined as CD45RO-CCR7+CD27+CD95-. Peripheral blood mononuclear cells were isolated from buffy coats by standard density gradient centrifugation. Naive CXCR3-negative and CXCR3-positive CD8+ T cells were flow-sorted on a FACSAria III. Total RNA was extracted from sorted cells using an RNeasy Mini Kit. Reading the germline V gene gives CDR1 MDHEN and CDR2 SYDVKM. From the cysteine up to the phenylalanine, the CDR3 has a length of 20 residues. No DNA sequence was recorded. The sample was run on a NextSeq 550. The Human TCR Profiling Kit (MiLaboratory) was used to prepare UMI-labeled 5' RACE TRB cDNA libraries. The full amount of extracted RNA was used for cDNA synthesis, and the full amount of resulting cDNA was used for PCR amplification. Libraries were prepared in parallel with an identical number of PCR cycles. The source study handled its data this way. About 52,000 +/- 9,100 unique UMI-labeled TRB cDNA molecules per library were extracted with MIGEC and MiXCR, with at least two reads per UMI required. Each library averaged roughly 40,000 +/- 10,000 functional in-frame TRB CDR3 nucleotide clonotypes without stop codons. After downsampling to 5000 UMI-labeled TRB molecules per sample, diversity metrics such as normalized Shannon-Wiener and Chao1 were calculated in VDJtools. VDJtools computed clonotype-size-weighted physicochemical properties of the central five CDR3 residues: interaction energy, strength, volume and Kidera factor 4. The reads underwent TCRdb reprocessing, giving one record for each CDR3 protein sequence and no DNA. The V and J calls, along with clone size, are taken from TCRdb and not from the paper's own processing. The sample's own table lists more than 5,000 distinct CDR3 sequences. The ten largest clonotypes hold about 1.7% of the sample.

This clonotype originated in a human donor in good health. Some clones in this sample may be carry-over from other donors' samples. The sample comprised naive CXCR3+ CD8+ T cells from blood. The cell subset or site tag for this specimen amounts to: CD45RO-CCR7+CD27+CD95- naive CD8+ T cells expressing CXCR3 (TNR3+). The V and J segments used are TRBV28 and TRBJ2-2; absent DNA, TCRdb's TRBD2 call cannot be checked. The CDR3 has the sequence CASRKPIPSGRAYGTGELFF.